The present TCR beta chain was sequenced within a study of follicular helper T cells after annual influenza vaccination. Some clones are missing from TCRdb's copy, which holds only in-frame ones; the method was immunoSEQ multiplex PCR. The table has a few thousand clones, around 83% seen once; the top ten hold over 3.5%. The time point here: 2015-2016 season, pre-vaccination. Per germline, CDR1 LNHNV and CDR2 YYDKDF (reference sequence). V was clipped by 6 bases and J by 1 base, with 18 bases between them. The CDR3 sequence is 16 residues long. The chain joins TRBV15 to TRBJ1-1, with D tentatively TRBD1 (5 bases). The clonotype comes from an adult who received the influenza vaccine. Material: CXCR5+ CD38- circulating T follicular helper cells from blood, obtained on the day of influenza vaccination. Subset specified: circulating Tfh, non-naive CD4+CXCR5+PD-1+ (ICOS+CD38+ or ICOS-CD38-). The CDR3 loop is CATREEGRRWNTEAFF. The CDR3 nucleotides are TGTGCCACCAGGGAGGAGGGACGGAGGTGGAACACTGAAGCTTTCTTT.